A selection of T cell receptor beta chains follows, all from one sample in a study of regulatory T cells in long-lasting Graves disease. One entry per CDR3 protein, called by TCRdb with MiXCR from the multiplex PCR reads. The sample records 320,000 or so distinct CDR3 sequences, 15% to 20% being singletons. This specimen consisted of peripheral blood mononuclear cells (PBMCs), obtained at new diagnosis, from a patient treated with antithyroid drugs. Receptor source: a female donor with Graves disease. Both conserved end residues are part of each CDR3. A D gene is named only where the DNA matches it firmly. Expanded clones get a size class; other rows say once, few or many, or leave the size out.

d_call	v_call	j_call	clone_size	cdr3_nt	cdr3_aa
NA	TRBV12-5	TRBJ2-5	many	TGTGCTAGTGGTTTGGTACCGACTAAAGAGACCCAGTACTTC	CASGLVPTKETQYF
NA	TRBV27	TRBJ2-3	once	TGTGCCAGCAGTTTTAGGGGGGTGAGAGATACGCAGTATTTT	CASSFRGVRDTQYF
TRBD2	TRBV7-2	TRBJ2-1	NA	TGTGCCAGCAGCTTGACGGGAGGAAACAATGAGCAGTTCTTC	CASSLTGGNNEQFF
NA	TRBV30	TRBJ2-7	NA	TGTGCCTGGAGTGTAAGCCAGGGGCAGTACGAGCAGTACTTC	CAWSVSQGQYEQYF
NA	TRBV11-3	TRBJ2-5	many	TGTGCCAGCAGATTACAGGGAAAAGAGACCCAGTACTTC	CASRLQGKETQYF
TRBD1	TRBV30	TRBJ1-6	many	TGTGCCTGGACCCCGACAGGGAGAAATTCACCCCTCCACTTT	CAWTPTGRNSPLHF
NA	TRBV15	TRBJ1-2	many	TGTGCCACCAGCAGAGTTGCAGGGGCGAACTATGGCTACACCTTC	CATSRVAGANYGYTF
TRBD2	TRBV5-1	TRBJ2-2	many	TGCGCCAGCAGCTTGGGAGGACTAGCTTTCGCCGGGGAGCTGTTTTTT	CASSLGGLAFAGELFF
TRBD1	TRBV2	TRBJ1-4	many	TGTGCCAGCAGAGGACAGGGTGTTGAAAAACTGTTTTTT	CASRGQGVEKLFF
TRBD1	TRBV6-1	TRBJ2-7	many	TGTGCCAGCAGGGGGACAGCAGCCTACGAGCAGTACTTC	CASRGTAAYEQYF
NA	TRBV2	TRBJ2-1	many	TGTGCCAGCAGTGTTTTCAATGAGCAGTTCTTC	CASSVFNEQFF
NA	TRBV6-1	TRBJ2-6	many	TGTGCCAGCAGTGAAGCGCCCTCCTGGTACTCTGGGGCCAACGTCCTGACTTTC	CASSEAPSWYSGANVLTF
TRBD2	TRBV2	TRBJ2-2	many	TGTGCCAGCAGTGATTTAGCGGGAGACACCGGGGAGCTGTTTTTT	CASSDLAGDTGELFF
NA	TRBV28	TRBJ1-5	many	TGTGCCAGCGGATCTTTAGGGGTCATGCAGCCCCAGCATTTT	CASGSLGVMQPQHF
TRBD2	TRBV20-1	TRBJ2-7	NA	TGCAGTGGCTCCGGACTAGCGGGAGCCTACGAGCAGTACTTC	CSGSGLAGAYEQYF
TRBD2	TRBV30	TRBJ2-3	many	TGTGCCTGGAGTGAACTAGCGGGAGTTATAGATACGCAGTATTTT	CAWSELAGVIDTQYF
TRBD1	TRBV25-1	TRBJ2-3	NA	TGTGCCAGCAGTGCGGGGACAGGGGGCACAGATACGCAGTATTTT	CASSAGTGGTDTQYF
TRBD1	TRBV11-3	TRBJ2-1	many	TGTGCCAGCAGCTTAGGACAGGGATACACCAATGAGCAGTTCTTC	CASSLGQGYTNEQFF
TRBD1	TRBV20-1	TRBJ1-2	once	TGCAGTGCCGCCGGGACAGGGGGCAATAACTATGGCTACACCTTC	CSAAGTGGNNYGYTF
TRBD1	TRBV19	TRBJ2-1	many	TGTGCCAGCGGACCGGGACAGGGCGCTTCTGAGCAGTTCTTC	CASGPGQGASEQFF
NA	TRBV2	TRBJ1-1	many	TGTGCCAGCTTGGTCACTGAAGCTTTCTTT	CASLVTEAFF
NA	TRBV20-1	TRBJ1-6	many	TGCAGTGCTAGAGACCGGAGAGGGGGGGAATCACCCCTCCACTTT	CSARDRRGGESPLHF
TRBD1	TRBV3-1	TRBJ2-2	many	TGTGCCAGCAGCCGCGTGGGACAGGGTTCCGGGGAGCTGTTTTTT	CASSRVGQGSGELFF
NA	TRBV6-1	TRBJ2-3	many	TGTGCCAGCACCCGAGCGAGGGGCCGCGATACGCAGTATTTT	CASTRARGRDTQYF
NA	TRBV2	TRBJ1-3	few	TGTGCCGGCACACGGGGCCACTCTGGAAACACCATATATTTT	CAGTRGHSGNTIYF
TRBD1	TRBV11-3	TRBJ2-1	many	TGTGCCAGCAGCTCCCGGACAGGGAAAAGTGAGCAGTTCTTC	CASSSRTGKSEQFF
NA	TRBV7-2	TRBJ1-6	NA	TGTGCCAGCTTCAGCGGGGGGGGCCCCCTCCACTTT	CASFSGGGPLHF
TRBD2	TRBV7-9	TRBJ2-3	many	TGTGCCAGCAGCTTCGTAGCGGGAGCCCCAGATACGCAGTATTTT	CASSFVAGAPDTQYF
NA	TRBV15	TRBJ1-3	many	TGTGCCACCAGCAGAGATAAGGGGGAAGGAAACACCATATATTTT	CATSRDKGEGNTIYF
TRBD2	TRBV12-3/TRBV12-4	TRBJ2-7	many	TGTGCCAGCAGCCCCCTTCCCCCTACTAGCGGGAGTTTTATCGAGCAGTACTTC	CASSPLPPTSGSFIEQYF
NA	TRBV6-2/TRBV6-3	TRBJ2-7	NA	TGTGCCAGCAGTTACTCAGACCCCCGGGGGTACGAGCAGTACTTC	CASSYSDPRGYEQYF
TRBD2	TRBV6-2/TRBV6-3	TRBJ2-2	many	TGTGCCAGCAGTTACGAAACAAGGGCTAGCGGGTATACCGGGGAGCTGTTTTTT	CASSYETRASGYTGELFF
NA	TRBV5-1	TRBJ2-1	few	TGCGCCAGCAGCGCGAAGAAGGGGATTTTGGGCAATGAGCAGTTCTTC	CASSAKKGILGNEQFF
NA	TRBV3-1	TRBJ1-4	many	TGTGCCAGCAGTCCTCTAGGGGAAGTAGAGGAAAAACTGTTTTTT	CASSPLGEVEEKLFF
NA	TRBV20-1	TRBJ1-3	many	TGCAGTGCTAGAGATCCCCTGGATGCCTCTGGAAACACCATATATTTT	CSARDPLDASGNTIYF
NA	TRBV28	TRBJ1-3	many	TGTGCCAGCAGCGGTCAGGGATTGAACACCATATATTTT	CASSGQGLNTIYF
TRBD2	TRBV4-2	TRBJ2-1	NA	TGTGCCAGCAGCCAACCAACCGGGACTAGCCTCTACAATGAGCAGTTCTTC	CASSQPTGTSLYNEQFF
TRBD1	TRBV28	TRBJ1-1	NA	TGTGCCAGCAGGCCAGGCAGGGGGCGGAGTGAAGTTTTCTTT	CASRPGRGRSEVFF
NA	TRBV20-1	TRBJ2-3	many	TGCAGTGCTAGACGAGGCGGCGGGGATACGCAGTATTTT	CSARRGGGDTQYF
TRBD1	TRBV10-3	TRBJ1-1	NA	TGTGCCATCAGGAGCAACAGGGGAATGAACACTGAAGCTTTCTTT	CAIRSNRGMNTEAFF
NA	TRBV7-9	TRBJ2-2	NA	TGTGCCAGCAGCCTACAGGAAACCGGGGAGCTGTTTTTT	CASSLQETGELFF
NA	TRBV14	TRBJ1-4	few	TGTGCCAGCAGCCAAGTTTTTACAGGAGTTGAAAAACTGTTTTTT	CASSQVFTGVEKLFF
NA	TRBV28	TRBJ2-6	many	TGTGCCAGCAGTTCCTATCGGGGACAAGCCTCTGGGGCCAACGTCCTGACTTTC	CASSSYRGQASGANVLTF
NA	TRBV9	TRBJ1-1	many	TGTGCCAGCAGCGGGGGGGGCGGCCAGAACACTGAAGCTTTCTTT	CASSGGGGQNTEAFF
NA	TRBV12-5	TRBJ2-1	many	TGTGCTAGTGGTTCAGATAGCGAGCAGTTCTTC	CASGSDSEQFF
NA	TRBV9	TRBJ1-1	many	TGTGCCAGCAGCCGAGGTGGGGGGCAGAGCACTGAAGCTTTCTTT	CASSRGGGQSTEAFF
NA	TRBV7-3	TRBJ2-3	many	TGTGCCAGCGCACCTCTAAGAACAGATACGCAGTATTTT	CASAPLRTDTQYF
NA	TRBV9	TRBJ1-2	NA	TGTGCCAGCAGCGTAGACAGGACTACCTGTGGCTACACCTTC	CASSVDRTTCGYTF